This T cell receptor beta chain was recorded in a study of blood T cell repertoires in COVID-19. V was clipped by 0 bases and J by 7 bases, with 9 bases between them. Germline-derived CDR1 and CDR2 are LGHDT and YNNKEL (reference sequence). The CDR3 totals 13 residues. Participants were placed into cohorts based on the clinical history they reported. This table comes from immunoSEQ multiplex PCR, and its TCRdb copy is limited to in-frame clones, with some not included. Of roughly 360,000 clones listed, roughly four fifths were seen once; the top ten hold roughly 5.1%. V gene TRBV3-1 (or the pseudogene TRBV3-2) combines with J gene TRBJ1-2; D is unresolved. What was sequenced was PBMCs or T cells enriched from blood (not recorded which). This TCR derives from a woman between 45 and 65 years old who had recovered from COVID-19. CDR3 protein: CASSQESGSGYTF. The CDR3 DNA follows: TGTGCCAGCAGCCAAGAATCAGGTAGTGGCTACACCTTC.